These T cell receptor beta chains were read from a single sample in a study of T-cell memory formation after mild COVID-19. One entry per CDR3 protein results from TCRdb running MiXCR on the 5' RACE reads. The sample lists roughly 86,000 distinct CDR3 sequences, over 12% occurring once. The specimen was PBMCs or a T cell subset sorted from them (not recorded which). The receptors shown here come from a man aged 18 to 35 who had mild COVID-19 (a few samples of this study predate the infection). Cell type and time point are not known. The CDR3 runs from the conserved cysteine through the conserved F or W. D genes are given only for firm matches. Clone size is stated in some rows and not others, as once, few, many or a class when expanded.

D	V	size	J	DNA	CDR3
TRBD1	TRBV6-2/TRBV6-3	NA	TRBJ1-2	TGTGCCAGCAGTTACGACAGGGATGGCTACACCTTC	CASSYDRDGYTF
NA	TRBV6-5	few	TRBJ2-3	TGTGCCAGCAACCCAGGGGGGGGGCTAACAGATACGCAGTATTTT	CASNPGGGLTDTQYF
NA	TRBV4-1	many	TRBJ1-1	TGCGCCAGCAGCCAACGCGGGGGGTTGATCGATAGGGCTTTCTTT	CASSQRGGLIDRAFF
TRBD2	TRBV2	NA	TRBJ2-3	TGTGCCAGCACGACGGAGCGGGGGCCCACAGATACGCAGTATTTT	CASTTERGPTDTQYF
TRBD1	TRBV20-1	NA	TRBJ1-2	TGCAGTGCCAATGGGCGGACAGGGGTAACCTATGGCTACACCTTC	CSANGRTGVTYGYTF
NA	TRBV12-3/TRBV12-4	many	TRBJ2-2	TGTGCCAGCAGTTTATTGACCGGGGAGCTGTTTTTT	CASSLLTGELFF
NA	TRBV4-1	few	TRBJ2-7	TGCGCCAGCAGCCAAGTAGTCATCTACGAGCAGTACTTC	CASSQVVIYEQYF
NA	TRBV7-9	NA	TRBJ1-2	TGTGCCAGCAGCTTTTGGTCTTTAAACTATGGCTACACCTTC	CASSFWSLNYGYTF
NA	TRBV4-1	few	TRBJ1-5	TGCGCCAGCAGCCAAGTTTACCAGGGGAATCAGCCCCAGCATTTT	CASSQVYQGNQPQHF
NA	TRBV4-1	many	TRBJ1-2	TGCGCCAGCAGCCAAGGCCGGTCCTCATCAAAGGATGGCTACACCTTC	CASSQGRSSSKDGYTF
NA	TRBV11-2	many	TRBJ2-2	TGTGCCAGCAGCTTAAGCCTAGTGGACTACACCGGGGAGCTGTTTTTT	CASSLSLVDYTGELFF
NA	TRBV4-1	many	TRBJ2-7	TGCGCCAGCAGCCCCGCCTCGGACAGCTCCTACGAGCAGTACTTC	CASSPASDSSYEQYF
NA	TRBV29-1	few	TRBJ2-6	TGCAGCGTTGGGGGGGTTGGTGGGGCCAACGTCCTGACTTTC	CSVGGVGGANVLTF
NA	TRBV25-1	NA	TRBJ1-5	TGTGCCAGCAACCCCCTGGGGGGAAATCAGCCCCAGCATTTT	CASNPLGGNQPQHF
NA	TRBV29-1	many	TRBJ2-2	TGCAGCGTTGAGAATAGGGACGGAACCGGGGAGCTGTTTTTT	CSVENRDGTGELFF
NA	TRBV29-1	NA	TRBJ1-2	TGCAGCGCCAACGATCGCTATGGCTACACCTTC	CSANDRYGYTF
NA	TRBV7-9	NA	TRBJ1-1	TGTGCCAGCAGCTCGGGTCCGCAGGTTTACATGAACACTGAAGCTTTCTTT	CASSSGPQVYMNTEAFF
NA	TRBV5-1	NA	TRBJ2-1	TGCGCCAGCAGCTCCCATCAAGAGGGGAATGAGCAGTTCTTC	CASSSHQEGNEQFF
NA	TRBV6-5	NA	TRBJ2-4	TGTGCCAGCAGCCCCTCGGCCGAGGGGAACATTCAGTACTTC	CASSPSAEGNIQYF
TRBD2	TRBV4-2	few	TRBJ2-3	TGTGCCAGCAGCCTTACTAGCGGTTCTAGCACAGATACGCAGTATTTT	CASSLTSGSSTDTQYF
TRBD1	TRBV6-5	few	TRBJ1-2	TGTGCCAGCAGTTACTCCACACAGGGGGCGGTCGATGGCTACACCTTC	CASSYSTQGAVDGYTF
TRBD1	TRBV24-1	few	TRBJ2-5	TGTGCCACCAGTGATTGGCCCGGGACAGATTCGGGGGAGACCCAGTACTTC	CATSDWPGTDSGETQYF
NA	TRBV6-2/TRBV6-3	few	TRBJ1-1	TGTGCCAGCACTGATAACACTGAAGCTTTCTTT	CASTDNTEAFF
TRBD1	TRBV7-6	few	TRBJ1-3	TGTGCCAGCACCAGAAAGGACAGGGTCGGAAACACCATATATTTT	CASTRKDRVGNTIYF
TRBD1	TRBV30	NA	TRBJ2-5	TGTGCCTGGAGTGTAGAGGGACAGTGGCGGGAGACCCAGTACTTC	CAWSVEGQWRETQYF
TRBD1	TRBV7-9	few	TRBJ1-4	TGTGCCAGCAGCACCCGGGACAGGGGTGGCGAAAAACTGTTTTTT	CASSTRDRGGEKLFF
TRBD1	TRBV18	few	TRBJ2-3	TGTGCCAGCTCACCAGGGACAGGGGCAGATACGCAGTATTTT	CASSPGTGADTQYF
NA	TRBV7-9	few	TRBJ1-2	TGTGCCAGCAGCCCGATGCCGAGGACAGTTGATGGCTACACCTTC	CASSPMPRTVDGYTF
TRBD2	TRBV27	few	TRBJ2-3	TGTGCCAGCAGTTTCTTGGGGGGGAGCACAGATACGCAGTATTTT	CASSFLGGSTDTQYF
NA	TRBV25-1	few	TRBJ2-7	TGTGCCAGCAGTGTATCCCTCGGGGTCTTAGGCTACGAGCAGTACTTC	CASSVSLGVLGYEQYF
TRBD1	TRBV7-9	few	TRBJ2-2	TGTGCCAGCAGCTTCCCTCGGGACAGCAACACCGGGGAGCTGTTTTTT	CASSFPRDSNTGELFF
TRBD2	TRBV7-3	many	TRBJ2-3	TGTGCCAGCAGCCAAGCGGGGGGGACAGATACGCAGTATTTT	CASSQAGGTDTQYF
NA	TRBV4-1	few	TRBJ2-3	TGCGCCAGCAGAAGAGGGCAGGCGGTTACAGATACGCAGTATTTT	CASRRGQAVTDTQYF
NA	TRBV15	NA	TRBJ2-3	TGTGCCACCAGCAGAGGGGTACAGGGTCAGATCACAGATACGCAGTATTTT	CATSRGVQGQITDTQYF
TRBD1	TRBV12-3/TRBV12-4	few	TRBJ1-1	TGTGCCAGCAGCCGGGGACAGGGTCACAGTGCTTTCTTT	CASSRGQGHSAFF
NA	TRBV7-9	NA	TRBJ1-3	TGTGCCACCGTCGTTGGAAACACCATATATTTT	CATVVGNTIYF
NA	TRBV4-1	few	TRBJ1-2	TGCGCCAGCAGGAAGACAGGTGCTTTTGGCTACACCTTC	CASRKTGAFGYTF
NA	TRBV20-1	NA	TRBJ2-1	TGCAGTGCTAGAAACGCCCCCCTGATAGCCTACAATGAGCAGTTCTTC	CSARNAPLIAYNEQFF
NA	TRBV10-3	few	TRBJ2-2	TGTGCCATCAGTGAGTCAGGAACCGGGGAGCTGTTTTTT	CAISESGTGELFF
NA	TRBV28	NA	TRBJ2-1	TGTGCCAGCAGTTTTGGGGGCGGGGATATCCTCGATGAGCAGTTCTTC	CASSFGGGDILDEQFF
TRBD1	TRBV10-3	NA	TRBJ2-7	TGTGCCATCAGTGAGTCGGGACAGATCGTCGAGCAGTACTTC	CAISESGQIVEQYF
TRBD1	TRBV29-1	NA	TRBJ2-6	TGCAGCGCTTTCACTTCGACAGGGACTGGGGCCAACGTCCTGACTTTC	CSAFTSTGTGANVLTF
TRBD1	TRBV9	NA	TRBJ2-5	TGTGCCAGCAGCGTAGAGAGGGGGCTCGGTGAGACCCAGTACTTC	CASSVERGLGETQYF
NA	TRBV4-1	few	TRBJ1-5	TGCGCCAGCAGCCGTAGACAGGAAAGCAATCAGCCCCAGCATTTT	CASSRRQESNQPQHF
NA	TRBV7-9	few	TRBJ1-4	TGTGCCAGCAGCCCGAGGACAGATGCAACTAATGAAAAACTGTTTTTT	CASSPRTDATNEKLFF
TRBD2	TRBV7-9	NA	TRBJ2-7	TGTGCCAGCAGCTTACCTAGCGGGGAGTACGAGCAGTACTTC	CASSLPSGEYEQYF
NA	TRBV4-1	NA	TRBJ2-3	TGCGCCAGCAGCCAAGACCGATTTGGCGATTACAGGTCTAGCACAGATACGCAGTATTTT	CASSQDRFGDYRSSTDTQYF
NA	TRBV4-1	few	TRBJ2-5	TGCGCCAGCAGCCAAGGAGGAGGGAGTCAGGAGACCCAGTACTTC	CASSQGGGSQETQYF
NA	TRBV5-1	few	TRBJ1-2	TGCGCCAGCAGCGTGAGGGTAAACTATGGCTACACCTTC	CASSVRVNYGYTF
NA	TRBV9	NA	TRBJ2-6	TGTGCCAGCAGCGTAGAAGGGGCTGGGGCCAACGTCCTGACTTTC	CASSVEGAGANVLTF
NA	TRBV7-3	few	TRBJ2-2	TGTGCCAGCAGCCCCGAAGGCGCAGACACCGGGGAGCTGTTTTTT	CASSPEGADTGELFF
NA	TRBV19	NA	TRBJ2-2	TGTGCCAGTAGTATACTATCCGGGGAGCTGTTTTTT	CASSILSGELFF
NA	TRBV9	NA	TRBJ1-1	TGTGCCAGCAGCGTAGCAGAGCTGAACACTGAAGCTTTCTTT	CASSVAELNTEAFF
NA	TRBV4-1	few	TRBJ2-1	TGCGCCAGCAGCCCAGAAGGCAGGGAGGATGAGCAGTTCTTC	CASSPEGREDEQFF
NA	TRBV25-1	NA	TRBJ1-1	TGTGCCAGCAGTGTCGTGCTCGGGACTGAAGCTTTCTTT	CASSVVLGTEAFF
NA	TRBV7-2	NA	TRBJ1-2	TGTGCCAACAGCGCCCCCTGGGGGTCGGACTATGGCTACACCTTC	CANSAPWGSDYGYTF
TRBD1	TRBV9	NA	TRBJ1-2	TGTGCCAGCAGCGAGGAGGGACAGGGGCATTATGGCTACACCTTC	CASSEEGQGHYGYTF